The sequence of this TCR beta chain was determined in a study of shared clonotypes between healthy human individuals. Only in-frame clones appear in the TCRdb table, and some are missing; sequencing was by immunoSEQ multiplex PCR. The repertoire holds 2.5 million or so clones, with approximately 92% as singletons. The CDR3 runs 15 residues. Germline lookup yields CDR1 MNHEY and CDR2 SMNVEV (reference sequence). V lost 0 bases to trimming and J lost 2 bases, with 10 bases between them. The rearrangement joins TRBV27 to TRBJ1-1; D uncertain. Sequencing was performed on naive CD4+ T cells sorted from blood. Specified subset: CD45RA+ positively selected. The TCR comes from a man aged 18-30 years in good health. The CDR3 sequence is CASSLSSGINTEAFF. The CDR3 bases are TGTGCCAGCAGTTTATCGTCGGGGATCAACACTGAAGCTTTCTTT.